These 10 T cell receptor beta chains came from one sample sequenced in a study of T-cell reconstitution after alpha-beta-depleted transplantation in children. Researchers prepared the TCRbeta library using unique molecular identifiers, the study reports. TCRdb re-called the PCR reads with MiXCR, one entry per CDR3 protein. The sample has approximately 520,000 distinct CDR3 sequences, around 10% seen once. Sequenced here: PBMCs, mostly from graft donor cells, sampled 180 days after TCRalphabeta/CD19-depleted stem cell transplant. The receptors stem from a female patient aged 2 to 10 who had a stem cell transplant for aplastic anemia, so the T cells may come from the graft donor.

This clonotype was recorded a few times. The chain combines TRBV4-3 with TRBJ2-2, with 14 bases identical to TRBD2. Germline V gene data show CDR1 as LGHNA and CDR2 as YSLEER. Trimming at V came to 7 bases and at J to 5 bases, leaving 6 bases not matched to a gene. The CDR3 length is 16 residues. The CDR3 DNA reads as TGCGCCAGCAAAACGACTAGCGGGAGGGCAACCGGGGAGCTGTTTTTT. This gives the protein CASKTTSGRATGELFF.

This clonotype turned up a few times. This rearrangement joins TRBV24-1 to TRBJ2-3; TRBD1 aligns across 10 bases. Germline V gives CDR1 KGHDR, CDR2 SFDVKD. The V gene end was trimmed by 4 bases and the J gene end by 4 bases; junction bases not matched to a gene: 4. The CDR3 is 15 residues long. The CDR3 loop is CATSESGTGADTQYF. CDR3 nucleotides: TGTGCCACCAGTGAGTCCGGGACAGGGGCAGATACGCAGTATTTT.

This clonotype was observed a few times. The chain recombines TRBV29-1 with TRBJ1-1; the D gene is possibly TRBD1 (5 bases). This CDR3 is built from 14 residues. V lost 0 bases to trimming and J lost 6 bases, with 14 bases between them. Per the germline V gene, CDR1 is SQVTM and CDR2 is ANQGSEA. The CDR3 is CSVEDTGGKPEAFF. The CDR3 DNA reads TGCAGCGTTGAAGATACGGGGGGGAAGCCTGAAGCTTTCTTT.

This clonotype has more than one count but fewer than ten. The V call is TRBV4-3, the J call TRBJ2-3; 12 bases are shared with TRBD1. The CDR3 extends over 15 amino acids. The V gene end was trimmed by 0 bases and the J gene end by 8 bases; junction bases not matched to a gene: 3. Germline V gene sequence: CDR1 LGHNA, CDR2 YSLEER. The CDR3 is CASSQEGQGAGTQYF. For the CDR3, the DNA is TGCGCCAGCAGCCAAGAGGGACAGGGGGCAGGTACGCAGTATTTT.

This clonotype was seen a few times. The chain links TRBV10-3 to TRBJ1-1; 9 bases line up with TRBD1. The CDR3 runs 14 residues. Germline loops: CDR1 ENHRY, CDR2 SYGVKD. The trim removed 10 bases at V and 5 bases at J, leaving 11 bases unmatched. The CDR3 loop reads CATSGQGSTTEAFF. The CDR3 nucleotides are TGTGCCACCTCGGGACAGGGCTCTACTACTGAAGCTTTCTTT.

In this sample, this clonotype turned up a few times. V gene TRBV15 combines with J gene TRBJ1-5; possible D gene TRBD1, 5 bases. The V gene lost 0 bases and the J gene lost 7 bases, with 13 bases spanning the gap. This CDR3 region has 15 residues. Germline V lookup: CDR1 LNHNV, CDR2 YYDKDF (reference sequence). For the CDR3, the DNA is TGTGCCACCAGCAGAGATGGGGTTTGGGGGCAGCCCCAGCATTTT. Residues: CATSRDGVWGQPQHF.

This clonotype has just a few counts. The CDR3 loop is CAITGTNNNEQFF. The CDR3 DNA is TGTGCCATCACCGGGACGAACAACAATGAGCAGTTCTTC. The chain is built from TRBV10-3 and TRBJ2-1; D possibly uses TRBD1 or TRBD2 (5 bases each). V lost 7 bases to trimming and J lost 5 bases, with 12 bases between them. The CDR3 sequence is 13 residues long. Per germline, CDR1 ENHRY and CDR2 SYGVKD.

This clonotype was counted between two and nine times. V gene TRBV3-1 combines with J gene TRBJ2-7; D is perhaps TRBD1 (6 bases). The germline gives CDR1 LGHDT, CDR2 YNNKEL (reference sequence). This CDR3 is built from 17 residues. V lost 1 base, J lost 3 bases, and 19 bases lay in between. CDR3 nucleotide sequence: TGTGCCAGCAGCCAAGCCTATTTCGGGACACATAACTACGAGCAGTACTTC. This translates into CASSQAYFGTHNYEQYF.

This clonotype appeared many times. The V call is TRBV29-1, the J call TRBJ1-1; the D gene is possibly TRBD1 (6 bases). V lost 4 bases, J lost 6 bases, and 12 bases lay in between. The CDR3 sequence is 12 residues long. Germline loops: CDR1 SQVTM, CDR2 ANQGSEA. CDR3 nucleotides: TGCAGCGTTGGAAGGGGGTGGGCTGAAGCTTTCTTT. This gives the protein CSVGRGWAEAFF.

This clonotype was counted a few times. V and J are TRBV20-1 and TRBJ2-7, with 7 bases identical to TRBD1. This CDR3 has 16 residues. Losses at the gene ends were 0 bases for V and 2 bases for J; bases not matched to a gene: 10. CDR1 is DFQATT and CDR2 is SNEGSKA in the germline V gene (reference sequence). The CDR3 DNA is TGCAGTGCTAGAGATAGATTGGGACAGTTCACCTACGAGCAGTACTTC. The encoded protein is CSARDRLGQFTYEQYF.